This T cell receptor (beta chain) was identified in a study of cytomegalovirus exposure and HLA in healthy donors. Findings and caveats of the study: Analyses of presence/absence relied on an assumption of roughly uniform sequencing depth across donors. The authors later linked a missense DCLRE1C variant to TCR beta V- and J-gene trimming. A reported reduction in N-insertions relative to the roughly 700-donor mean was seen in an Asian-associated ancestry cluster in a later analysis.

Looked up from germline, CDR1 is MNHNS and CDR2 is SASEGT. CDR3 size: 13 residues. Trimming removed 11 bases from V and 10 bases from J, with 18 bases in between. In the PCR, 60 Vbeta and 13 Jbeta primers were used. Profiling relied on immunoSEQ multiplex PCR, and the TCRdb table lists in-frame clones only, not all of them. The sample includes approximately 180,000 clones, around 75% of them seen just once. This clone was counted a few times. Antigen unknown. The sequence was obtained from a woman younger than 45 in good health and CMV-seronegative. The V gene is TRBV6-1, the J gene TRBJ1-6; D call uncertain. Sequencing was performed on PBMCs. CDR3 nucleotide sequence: TGTGCCGCCCACGGCGGGCCGGGGTCACCCCTCCACTTT. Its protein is CAAHGGPGSPLHF.